Listed below are T cell receptor beta chains from one sample, sequenced in a study of PD-L1 blockade in urothelial cancer. Repertoires were generated with immunoSEQ multiplex PCR, while TCRdb's copy carries only in-frame clones and drops some. The data hold 35,000 to 55,000 clones, with roughly 77% observed a single time. This sample comprised PBMCs, obtained around atezolizumab (anti-PD-L1) treatment. The receptor source for this set is a man in his 70s with urothelial cancer. Both conserved end residues are part of each CDR3. Each record gives: D gene, clone size, V gene, J gene, CDR3 protein, CDR3 DNA. The D gene is left open where the match is weak. The size field is filled for only some rows; it gives once, few, many or a size class.

>-|-|TRBV4-3|TRBJ2-3
CASSQLFGSLTDTQYF
TGCGCCAGCAGCCAATTATTCGGGAGTCTCACAGATACGCAGTATTTT
>TRBD2|-|TRBV6-1|TRBJ2-7
CASGQRGSYEQYF
TGTGCCAGCGGCCAGCGGGGTTCCTACGAGCAGTACTTC
>-|few|TRBV7-9|TRBJ2-1
CASSLGGGYNEQFF
TGTGCCAGCAGCTTAGGCGGAGGATACAATGAGCAGTTCTTC
>TRBD1|-|TRBV5-4|TRBJ2-1
CASSFDRGRTEQFF
TGTGCCAGCAGCTTTGACAGGGGACGGACTGAGCAGTTCTTC
>-|once|TRBV21-1|TRBJ2-2
CASSKDSLRQITNTGELFF
TGTGCCAGCAGCAAAGACTCTTTAAGACAGATAACGAACACCGGGGAGCTGTTTTTT
>-|-|TRBV10-3|TRBJ2-5
CAISEVRGEAGETQYF
TGTGCCATCAGTGAGGTACGTGGGGAGGCCGGAGAGACCCAGTACTTC
>-|-|TRBV7-8|TRBJ2-5
CASSLATGTQYF
TGTGCCAGCAGCTTAGCTACCGGGACCCAGTACTTC
>TRBD2|-|TRBV18|TRBJ2-7
CASSRGAAGGYEQYF
TGTGCCAGCTCCCGTGGGGCAGCGGGAGGATACGAGCAGTACTTC
>-|-|TRBV27|TRBJ2-7
CASSFSRGVYEQYF
TGTGCCAGCAGTTTCTCCAGGGGGGTTTACGAGCAGTACTTC
>-|-|TRBV5-1|TRBJ1-2
CASSSEGLGYGYTF
TGCGCCAGCAGCAGTGAAGGTCTCGGGTATGGCTACACCTTC
>TRBD2|-|TRBV7-2|TRBJ2-7
CASSLSSGSYEQYF
TGTGCCAGCAGCTTATCTAGCGGCTCCTACGAGCAGTACTTC
>-|-|TRBV5-4|TRBJ1-4
CASSLDRVNEKLFF
TGTGCCAGCAGCTTGGACAGGGTTAATGAAAAACTGTTTTTT
>TRBD1|-|TRBV6-6|TRBJ2-1
CASSQGVSSYNEQFF
TGTGCCAGCAGTCAGGGGGTTAGCTCCTACAATGAGCAGTTCTTC
>TRBD1|-|TRBV7-9|TRBJ1-2
CASSSGQGEMGYTF
TGTGCCAGCAGCAGCGGACAGGGGGAGATGGGCTACACCTTC
>TRBD1|-|TRBV5-1|TRBJ1-1
CASSLETGANTEAFF
TGCGCCAGCAGCTTGGAGACAGGGGCAAACACTGAAGCTTTCTTT
>-|-|TRBV5-1|TRBJ2-1
CASGPEGSSYNEQFF
TGCGCCAGCGGACCTGAAGGGAGCTCCTACAATGAGCAGTTCTTC
>TRBD1|-|TRBV27|TRBJ1-4
CASSLRQGKEKLFF
TGTGCCAGCAGTTTGAGACAGGGAAAGGAAAAACTGTTTTTT
>-|-|TRBV29-1|TRBJ1-5
CSVEVAGNQPQHF
TGCAGCGTTGAAGTGGCAGGTAATCAGCCCCAGCATTTT
>TRBD2|-|TRBV28|TRBJ2-7
CASSGSTYEQYF
TGTGCCAGTAGCGGGAGCACGTACGAGCAGTACTTC
>TRBD1|once|TRBV29-1|TRBJ2-1
CSSDRDNEQFF
TGCAGCTCGGACAGGGACAATGAGCAGTTCTTC
>-|-|TRBV9|TRBJ1-4
CASSLTDSRQKLFF
TGTGCCAGCAGCCTGACCGACAGCCGCCAAAAACTGTTTTTT
>-|once|TRBV14|TRBJ2-7
CASSQEAGYEQYF
TGTGCCAGCAGCCAAGAGGCGGGGTACGAGCAGTACTTC
>-|-|TRBV5-1|TRBJ2-1
CASSLETTNEQFF
TGCGCCAGCAGCTTGGAGACTACCAATGAGCAGTTCTTC
>TRBD1|-|TRBV25-1|TRBJ1-5
CASSGSQGRQPQHF
TGTGCCAGCAGTGGTTCACAGGGGAGGCAGCCCCAGCATTTT
>TRBD2|-|TRBV4-3|TRBJ2-5
CASSLTSGRPQETQYF
TGCGCCAGCAGCCTGACTAGCGGGAGGCCCCAAGAGACCCAGTACTTC
>TRBD2|-|TRBV9|TRBJ2-7
CASSVESGSSYEQYF
TGTGCCAGCAGCGTAGAGAGCGGGAGCTCCTACGAGCAGTACTTC
>-|-|TRBV5-4|TRBJ2-1
CASSLVEGNEQFF
TGTGCCAGCAGCTTGGTGGAGGGAAATGAGCAGTTCTTC
>-|-|TRBV29-1|TRBJ2-1
CSVDGTFAYNEQFF
TGCAGCGTCGACGGGACTTTCGCCTACAATGAGCAGTTCTTC
>-|-|TRBV2|TRBJ1-1
CATSVGGGLNTEAFF
TGTGCCACCTCAGTGGGAGGCGGCCTGAACACTGAAGCTTTCTTT
>-|-|TRBV5-1|TRBJ2-7
CASSLQQGTAYEQYF
TGCGCCAGCAGCTTGCAACAAGGGACTGCCTACGAGCAGTACTTC
>TRBD1|-|TRBV5-1|TRBJ1-4
CASSLGETGFIEKLFF
TGCGCCAGCAGCTTGGGGGAGACAGGGTTCATTGAAAAACTGTTTTTT
>TRBD1|-|TRBV2|TRBJ2-7
CASGQGRSYEQYF
TGTGCCAGTGGACAGGGACGATCCTACGAGCAGTACTTC
>-|-|TRBV25-1|TRBJ1-5
CASSEVGFDQPQHF
TGTGCCAGCAGTGAAGTGGGCTTCGATCAGCCCCAGCATTTT
>TRBD2|-|TRBV27|TRBJ2-1
CASSHFRGSDEQFF
TGTGCCAGCAGCCATTTTCGCGGGAGCGATGAGCAGTTCTTC
>-|-|TRBV27|TRBJ2-5
CASSFTPTGIEDQYF
TGTGCCAGCAGTTTCACCCCCACGGGTATAGAGGACCAGTACTTC
>-|-|TRBV5-4|TRBJ1-4
CASSFGNRGQSRTNEKLFF
TGTGCCAGCAGCTTTGGGAATCGTGGACAGTCGCGGACTAATGAAAAACTGTTTTTT
>-|few|TRBV5-4|TRBJ1-2
CASSLRGAKVDGYTF
TGTGCCAGCAGCTTGCGGGGGGCCAAGGTCGATGGCTACACCTTC
>-|-|TRBV14|TRBJ2-2
CASSPGVNTGELFF
TGTGCCAGCAGCCCGGGGGTAAACACCGGGGAGCTGTTTTTT
>-|-|TRBV9|TRBJ2-3
CASSVAVRGTDTQYF
TGTGCCAGCAGCGTAGCTGTCAGGGGAACAGATACGCAGTATTTT
>-|-|TRBV7-2|TRBJ2-7
CASSLDRSYEQYF
TGTGCCAGCAGCTTAGACAGGTCCTACGAGCAGTACTTC
>TRBD1|-|TRBV2|TRBJ1-5
CASIGQGNQPQHF
TGTGCCAGCATCGGACAGGGCAATCAGCCCCAGCATTTT
>TRBD2|-|TRBV28|TRBJ2-7
CGSISSGTSTTGYYEQYF
TGCGGAAGCATATCCTCGGGGACTAGCACTACAGGGTACTACGAGCAGTACTTC